Listed below are T cell receptor beta chains from one sample, sequenced in a study of technical replicates of blood from several donors. Measured with immunoSEQ multiplex PCR; TCRdb has only the in-frame clones, and not every one. The sample has about 70,000 clones; roughly 94% are singletons. The sample was T cells isolated from PBMCs. These receptors all come from a human donor in good health. Each CDR3 is given with its conserved first and last residue. A D gene is named only where the DNA matches it firmly. Size values are once, few and many counts, or a class for expanded clones, and some rows have none.

-	TRBV5-1	once	TRBJ2-5	TGCGCCAGCAGCGTTCCAGGATGGTACCAAGAGACCCAGTACTTC	CASSVPGWYQETQYF
TRBD2	TRBV5-1	-	TRBJ2-7	TGCGCCAGCAGCTTGGAGCGGGAGGGGTACGAGCAGTACTTC	CASSLEREGYEQYF
TRBD1	TRBV6-4	-	TRBJ1-5	TGTGCCAGCAGTGAGACAGGGGGTGGCAATCAGCCCCAGCATTTT	CASSETGGGNQPQHF
-	TRBV11-3	-	TRBJ2-1	TGTGCCAGCACCCAAACTTACCCGAATGAGCAGTTCTTC	CASTQTYPNEQFF
-	TRBV18	-	TRBJ2-7	TGTGCCAGCTCACCACTATCGGCAGACCGGGACTTTTACTACGAGCAGTACTTC	CASSPLSADRDFYYEQYF
-	TRBV28	-	TRBJ2-3	TGTGCCAGCAGTTCACCGGACGGGACTACAGATACGCAGTATTTT	CASSSPDGTTDTQYF
-	TRBV7-9	-	TRBJ1-1	TGTGCCAGCACCCAGTGGAGGGCTGAAGCTTTCTTT	CASTQWRAEAFF
-	TRBV28	-	TRBJ2-7	TGTGCCACCTTGTCGACAGGCAGCTCCTACGAGCAGTACTTC	CATLSTGSSYEQYF
TRBD1	TRBV4-1	-	TRBJ1-2	TGCGCCAGCAGCCAAGCGACAGGGGTTGCGAGTTTTTTTGGCTACACCTTC	CASSQATGVASFFGYTF
TRBD1	TRBV28	once	TRBJ2-7	TGTGCCAGCAGCAACGGACAGGTCAGCTCCTACGAGCAGTACTTC	CASSNGQVSSYEQYF
-	TRBV25-1	-	TRBJ2-3	TGTGCCAGCAGTGAAGTAGGTAGCGGCACAGATACGCAGTATTTT	CASSEVGSGTDTQYF
TRBD1	TRBV5-1	once	TRBJ2-5	TGCGCCAGCAGCTGGGGGACAGAACAAGAGACCCAGTACTTC	CASSWGTEQETQYF
TRBD2	TRBV2	-	TRBJ2-7	TGTGCCAGCAGTAGGACTAGCGCGTCCTACGAGCAGTACTTC	CASSRTSASYEQYF
-	TRBV10-1	-	TRBJ2-3	TGCGCCAGCACCTTTGGGAGAGATACGCAGTATTTT	CASTFGRDTQYF
TRBD1	TRBV5-1	-	TRBJ1-2	TGCGCCAGCAGCTTGGGCCAAGATACAGGGGTTGATGGCTACACCTTC	CASSLGQDTGVDGYTF
-	TRBV6-4	-	TRBJ1-2	TGTGCCAGCAGTGACTCCGGGACAAACTATGGCTACACCTTC	CASSDSGTNYGYTF
-	TRBV7-3	-	TRBJ2-7	TGTGCCAGCAGCTTAGGAGTTACCTACGAGCAGTACTTC	CASSLGVTYEQYF
-	TRBV6-6	-	TRBJ2-1	TGTGCCAGCAGTTACACAGGGACTGAGCAGTTCTTC	CASSYTGTEQFF
-	TRBV28	-	TRBJ1-1	TGTGCCAGTTTCCCGTCGGGTCGAGGAAACACTGAAGCTTTCTTT	CASFPSGRGNTEAFF
-	TRBV5-1	-	TRBJ1-1	TGCGCCAGCAGCTTGGGACTAATGAACACTGAAGCTTTCTTT	CASSLGLMNTEAFF
TRBD1	TRBV18	-	TRBJ2-7	TGTGCCAGCTCCCAGGGGGCGAGTGAGCAGTACTTC	CASSQGASEQYF
TRBD1	TRBV7-3	-	TRBJ2-7	TGTGCCAGCAGCTTCCGGACAGGGGGTGACTACGAGCAGTACTTC	CASSFRTGGDYEQYF
-	TRBV9	once	TRBJ2-1	TGTGCCAGCAGCGAGGGGGGGTCGAGCACGCATGAGCAGTTCTTC	CASSEGGSSTHEQFF
-	TRBV7-8	-	TRBJ2-7	TGTGCCAGCAGCTTAGAGGGGGGGGAGCAGTACTTC	CASSLEGGEQYF
-	TRBV18	few	TRBJ2-7	TGTGCCAGCTCACCACCCGGGGGGCGACACGAGCAGTACTTC	CASSPPGGRHEQYF
-	TRBV7-9	-	TRBJ2-2	TGTGCCAGCAGCAAAAGGGGTGGTTCCGGGGAGCTGTTTTTT	CASSKRGGSGELFF
TRBD1	TRBV19	-	TRBJ2-3	TGTGCCAGTAGATCGATCTACAGGGGGGCGGATACGCAGTATTTT	CASRSIYRGADTQYF
-	TRBV4-1	-	TRBJ2-7	TGCGCCAGCAGCCTTACGGAGGGGTACTACGAGCAGTACTTC	CASSLTEGYYEQYF
-	TRBV29-1	-	TRBJ2-1	TGCAGCGTTGGTGGGGCTGGATGGGAGGGGGTGACCTACAATGAGCAGTTCTTC	CSVGGAGWEGVTYNEQFF